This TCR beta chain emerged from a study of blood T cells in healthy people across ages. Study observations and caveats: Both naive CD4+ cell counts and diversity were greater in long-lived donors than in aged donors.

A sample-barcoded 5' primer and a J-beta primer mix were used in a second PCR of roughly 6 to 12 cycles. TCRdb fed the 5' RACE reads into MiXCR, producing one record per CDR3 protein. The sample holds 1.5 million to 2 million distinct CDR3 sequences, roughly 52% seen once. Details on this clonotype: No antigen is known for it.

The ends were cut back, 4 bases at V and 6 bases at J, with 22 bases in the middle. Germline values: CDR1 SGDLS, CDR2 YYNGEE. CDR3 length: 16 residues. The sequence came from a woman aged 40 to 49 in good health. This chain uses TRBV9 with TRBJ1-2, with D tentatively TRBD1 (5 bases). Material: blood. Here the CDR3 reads CASSPYTGGARDGYTF. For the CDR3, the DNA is TGTGCCAGCAGCCCCTATACTGGAGGGGCTAGGGATGGCTACACCTTC.